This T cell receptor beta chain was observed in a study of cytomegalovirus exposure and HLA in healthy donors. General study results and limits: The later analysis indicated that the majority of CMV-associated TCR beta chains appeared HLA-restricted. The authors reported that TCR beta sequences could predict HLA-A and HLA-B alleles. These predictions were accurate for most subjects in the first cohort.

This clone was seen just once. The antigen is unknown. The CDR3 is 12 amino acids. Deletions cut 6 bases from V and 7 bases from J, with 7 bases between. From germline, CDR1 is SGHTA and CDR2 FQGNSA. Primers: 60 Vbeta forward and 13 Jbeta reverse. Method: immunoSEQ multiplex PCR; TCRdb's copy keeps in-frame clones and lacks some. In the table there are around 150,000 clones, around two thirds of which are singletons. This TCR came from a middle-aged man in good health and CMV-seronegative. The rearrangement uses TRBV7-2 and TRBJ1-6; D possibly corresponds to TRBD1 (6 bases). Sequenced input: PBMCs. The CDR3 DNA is TGTGCCAGCAGGCAGGGGAATTCACCCCTCCACTTT. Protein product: CASRQGNSPLHF.